The 10 T cell receptor beta chains given below trace back to one sample, sequenced in a study of T cells in Graves' hyperthyroidism and ophthalmopathy. TCR beta CDR3 regions were amplified from RNA. An initial round of RT-PCR targeting the TCR CDR3 relied on the HTBI primer set. TCRdb reprocessed the multiplex PCR reads via MiXCR and lists one record per CDR3 protein. The sample has about 840,000 distinct CDR3 sequences, 38% seen once. The specimen sequenced was blood. The receptors originated from a man between 18 and 29 years old with Graves' hyperthyroidism.

J is TRBJ2-5 and V is TRBV7-2; a weak D match, TRBD1 (5 bases). Germline CDR1 is SGHTA and CDR2 is FQGNSA. The V end lost 5 bases, the J end lost 1 base, and 17 bases lay between the germline ends. The CDR3 covers 16 residues. Here the CDR3 reads CASSDPITGPQETQYF. CDR3 in DNA: TGTGCCAGCAGCGACCCCATCACAGGCCCCCAAGAGACCCAGTACTTC.

This clonotype has a handful of counts. The rearrangement links TRBV28 to TRBJ1-6; D is unresolved. The CDR3 covers 14 residues. The germline V and J ends were trimmed by 3 bases and 11 bases, with 14 bases remaining between them. The V gene's germline CDR1 is MDHEN and CDR2 SYDVKM. The CDR3, as DNA: TGTGCCAGCAGTTTGTCGGGTCTGCAGGCACCCCTCCACTTT. Translated: CASSLSGLQAPLHF.

V usage is TRBV5-1 and J usage is TRBJ2-5, with TRBD2 matching 10 bases. CDR1 and CDR2 from the germline V gene are SGHRS and YFSETQ. The CDR3 is made up of 15 amino acids. V shed 2 bases, J shed 1 base, and the junction held 2 bases outside the gene matches. CDR3 nucleotide sequence: TGCGCCAGCAGCTTTAGCGGGAGGCTCCAAGAGACCCAGTACTTC. Translation: CASSFSGRLQETQYF.

This clonotype was picked up many times. This sequence joins TRBV6-5 and TRBJ1-4; maybe TRBD1 (5 bases). Deletions cut 6 bases from V and 8 bases from J, with 16 bases between. Germline-derived CDR1 and CDR2 are MNHEY and SVGAGI. The CDR3 sequence is 14 residues long. CDR3 loop: CASSAGPEWEKLFF. DNA for the CDR3: TGTGCCAGCAGCGCAGGGCCCGAATGGGAAAAACTGTTTTTT.

CDR3 nucleotides: TGTGCCAGCAGTTACTCCAGGACAGGGGGCCTCCCCTACGAGCAGTACTTC. Translated, it gives CASSYSRTGGLPYEQYF. The V and J genes are TRBV4-2 and TRBJ2-7; 11 bases are shared with TRBD1. The CDR3 has 17 residues. Germline values: CDR1 LGHNA, CDR2 YNFKEQ. The V and J ends lost 6 bases and 2 bases, in that order; junction bases with no gene match: 12.

This rearrangement joins TRBV20-1 to TRBJ2-5; the match to TRBD1 covers 7 bases. CDR3 length equals 14 residues. Trimming at V came to 0 bases and at J to 4 bases, leaving 5 bases not matched to a gene. Germline V gene data show CDR1 as DFQATT and CDR2 as SNEGSKA (reference sequence). CDR3 in DNA: TGCAGTGCTAGAGATGAGGGGGCGCGAGAGACCCAGTACTTC. This gives the protein CSARDEGARETQYF.

The chain couples TRBV11-2 to TRBJ2-2; D call uncertain. Germline V gene data show CDR1 as SGHAT and CDR2 as FQNNGV. This CDR3 region has 15 residues. Trimming removed 7 bases from V and 0 bases from J, with 12 bases in between. CDR3 DNA sequence: TGTGCCAGCAACTACCCTGCTTCGAACACCGGGGAGCTGTTTTTT. It is translated as CASNYPASNTGELFF.

In this sample, this clonotype turned up many times. The V call is TRBV11-2, the J call TRBJ1-2, with unresolved D. Germline lookup yields CDR1 SGHAT and CDR2 FQNNGV. This CDR3 spans 14 amino acids. The V end was cut by 2 bases, the J end by 4 bases, with 11 bases between. The CDR3 nucleotides are TGTGCCAGCAGCTTACCCTTGGACGTCTATGGCTACACCTTC. Translation: CASSLPLDVYGYTF.

This chain joins TRBV15 and TRBJ1-2; D ambiguous. CDR3 length: 13 amino acids. From germline, CDR1 is LNHNV and CDR2 YYDKDF (reference sequence). The V and J ends lost 3 bases and 4 bases respectively, with 9 bases between them. CDR3 coding DNA: TGTGCCACCAGCAGTGAGCACGTCTATGGCTACACCTTC. This codes for CATSSEHVYGYTF.

Turning to this clonotype: One base separates it from a far larger clone, so it is likely a read error. The chain links TRBV9 to TRBJ1-2, with unresolved D. Germline CDR1 is SGDLS and CDR2 is YYNGEE. With 7 bases removed from V and 1 base from J, the gap between germline ends came to 11 bases. CDR3 length equals 13 residues. The CDR3 DNA reads as TGTGCCAGCGGCCTGAGGGTTAACTATGGCTACACCTTC. Amino acids: CASGLRVNYGYTF.